These 19 T cell receptor beta chains were sequenced from one sample in a study of blood T cell repertoires in COVID-19. Sequencing was performed with immunoSEQ multiplex PCR; in TCRdb, only in-frame clones are kept and a portion is missing. The data contain over 200,000 clones, roughly 87% of them seen just once; the ten biggest clones take up around 10%. Material for sequencing was PBMCs or T cells enriched from blood (not recorded which). The source is a man younger than 30 with acute COVID-19.

The V call is TRBV19, the J call TRBJ2-7; 9 nucleotides match TRBD2. Germline V gene data show CDR1 as LNHDA and CDR2 as SQIVND (reference sequence). This CDR3 has 15 residues. The J segment lost 5 bases and the V segment lost 7 bases, leaving 12 bases of the junction unmatched. The CDR3 nucleotides are TGTGCCAGTACACTTCGGGCGGGAGGGGAGGACGAGCAGTACTTC. Its protein is CASTLRAGGEDEQYF.

The sample holds one count of this clone. The CDR3 bases are TGTGCCAGCAGCCAAGATCCAACGGGGGAGACCCAGTACTTC. This sequence encodes CASSQDPTGETQYF. V gene TRBV4-2 combines with J gene TRBJ2-5, with D possibly TRBD2 on 5 matching bases. V was clipped by 0 bases and J by 5 bases, with 10 bases between them. The CDR3 sequence is 14 residues long. CDR1 is LGHNA and CDR2 is YNFKEQ in the germline V gene.

The chain's CDR3 is CASGPGTSGAADQYF. For the CDR3, the DNA is TGCGCCAGCGGACCCGGGACTAGCGGGGCCGCGGATCAGTACTTC. The V gene is TRBV5-1, the J gene TRBJ2-7; 13 bases match TRBD2. This CDR3 spans 15 amino acids. CDR1 and CDR2 from the germline V gene are SGHRS and YFSETQ. Trimming cost V 7 bases and J 10 bases; bases outside gene matches: 14. The variable domain in full, with the rest retrieved from reference TRBV5-1 and TRBJ2-7, is KAGVTQTPRYLIKTRGQQVTLSCSPISGHRSVSWYQQTPGQGLQFLFEYFSETQRNKGNFPGRFSGRQFSNSRSEMNVSTLELGDSALYLCASGPGTSGAADQYFGPGTRLTVT.

The CDR3 region is CASSGVGDTKNIQYF. CDR3 coding DNA: TGTGCCAGCAGTGGAGTGGGAGATACCAAAAACATTCAGTACTTC. The chain links TRBV6-2 or TRBV6-3 to TRBJ2-4; possible D gene TRBD2, 5 bases. CDR3 length equals 15 residues. Trimming cost V 5 bases and J 2 bases, with 13 bases left between them. Germline V gene lookup returns CDR1 MNHEY and CDR2 SVGEGT.

The J gene is TRBJ2-1, the V gene TRBV27; no firm D call. The CDR3 extends over 13 amino acids. Germline loops: CDR1 MNHEY, CDR2 SMNVEV (reference sequence). V gave up 6 bases and J gave up 3 bases, with 9 bases separating them. CDR3 loop: CASRINYYNEQFF. As DNA, the CDR3 is TGTGCCAGCAGAATAAACTACTACAATGAGCAGTTCTTC.

Only one count was recorded for this clone. The gene calls are TRBV28 and TRBJ1-2; TRBD1 might be the D (5 bases). The germline V gene encodes CDR1 MDHEN and CDR2 SYDVKM. This CDR3 is 13 amino acids long. V lost 5 bases, J lost 3 bases, and 10 bases lay in between. As DNA, the CDR3 is TGTGCCAGCAGTATAACAGGAGACTATGGCTACACCTTC. The encoded protein is CASSITGDYGYTF.

This clone came up once. This chain links TRBV5-1 with TRBJ2-1; 9 bases align to TRBD2. CDR3 length: 15 residues. J gave up 7 bases and V 0 bases, and 5 bases lay outside the gene matches. Per the germline V gene, CDR1 is SGHRS and CDR2 is YFSETQ. The chain's CDR3 is CASSLEAGGGNEQFF. CDR3 nucleotide sequence: TGCGCCAGCAGCTTGGAGGCGGGAGGGGGTAATGAGCAGTTCTTC.

This clone was recorded only once. The rearrangement links TRBV14 to TRBJ2-7; TRBD1 agrees at 9 bases. The length of the CDR3 is 15 residues. CDR1 and CDR2 (germline): SGHDN, FVKESK. Trimming at V came to 4 bases and at J to 4 bases, leaving 8 bases not matched to a gene. Here the CDR3 reads CASSLDPGTGYEQYF. DNA of the CDR3: TGTGCCAGCAGCCTCGACCCCGGGACAGGGTACGAGCAGTACTTC.

The gene calls are TRBV27 and TRBJ2-1; 8 nucleotides match TRBD2. This CDR3 has 14 amino acids. Germline CDR1 reads MNHEY; CDR2 reads SMNVEV (reference sequence). The junction had 3 bases not matched to a gene; V was cut back by 8 bases and J by 0 bases. The CDR3 loop reads CASRTSGSYNEQFF. The CDR3 region has the DNA TGTGCCAGCCGTACTAGCGGCTCCTACAATGAGCAGTTCTTC.

The chain has TRBV30 and TRBJ1-5, with a weak D call TRBD1 (6 bases). V lost 2 bases, J lost 0 bases, and 17 bases lay in between. Per the germline V gene, CDR1 is GTSNPN and CDR2 is SVGIG (reference sequence). This CDR3 contains 17 residues. CDR3 DNA: TGTGCCTGGAGTCGTGCGACAGGCGCAGTTAGCAATCAGCCCCAGCATTTT. Its translation is CAWSRATGAVSNQPQHF.

The chain employs TRBV11-1 and TRBJ2-1; 7 nucleotides line up with TRBD2. V lost 6 bases and J lost 0; bases outside the gene matches: 8. This CDR3 comprises 16 residues. Germline V gives CDR1 SGHAT, CDR2 FQDESV (reference sequence). CDR3 in amino acids: CASSGPSGRSYNEQFF. The CDR3 DNA reads TGTGCCAGCAGTGGACCTAGCGGACGCTCCTACAATGAGCAGTTCTTC.

The chain has TRBV7-8 and TRBJ2-2; 7 bases are a match to TRBD2. Germline V lookup: CDR1 SGHVS, CDR2 FQNEAQ. The CDR3 loop spans 18 amino acids. J gave up 3 bases and V 4 bases, and 14 bases lay outside the gene matches. The CDR3 coding sequence is TGTGCCAGCAGCTCCCGGGGGGAGTCCCTATACTACACCGGGGAGCTGTTTTTT. This encodes CASSSRGESLYYTGELFF.

The chain links TRBV3-1 (or the pseudogene TRBV3-2) to TRBJ2-7, with 8 bases identical to TRBD1. In germline, CDR1 is LGHDT, CDR2 YNNKEL (reference sequence). J was trimmed by 7 bases and V by 0 bases; bases with no gene match: 8. The CDR3 contains 15 residues. CDR3 sequence reads: CASSQDMAGGREQYF. The CDR3 bases are TGTGCCAGCAGCCAAGATATGGCAGGGGGCAGGGAGCAGTACTTC.

The count of this clone is one. In DNA, the CDR3 is TGTGCCAGCAGTTCAAGGCGGGCGGCTAACTATGGCTACACCTTC. As protein: CASSSRRAANYGYTF. This rearrangement joins TRBV28 to TRBJ1-2; D not resolved. CDR1 is MDHEN and CDR2 is SYDVKM in the germline V gene. Trimming cost V 4 bases and J 0 bases, with 12 bases left between them. This CDR3 is 15 amino acids long.

This chain links TRBV7-9 with TRBJ1-1; 7 nucleotides match TRBD1. The CDR3 has 16 amino acids. The ends lost 0 bases at V and 6 bases at J; junction bases unmatched: 10. Germline V gene sequence: CDR1 SEHNR, CDR2 FQNEAQ (reference sequence). The CDR3 spells CASSLAQTGSSPEAFF. CDR3 nucleotides: TGTGCCAGCAGCTTAGCCCAGACAGGGTCGAGCCCTGAAGCTTTCTTT.

The chain couples TRBV30 to TRBJ1-5, with D maybe TRBD1 (5 bases). The V end lost 7 bases, the J end lost 2 bases, and 12 bases lay between the germline ends. The CDR3 consists of 13 residues. Germline V gene lookup returns CDR1 GTSNPN and CDR2 SVGIG (reference sequence). CDR3 in amino acids: CAYVVGGNQPQHF. DNA of the CDR3: TGTGCCTACGTCGTAGGGGGCAATCAGCCCCAGCATTTT.

The genes are TRBV7-9 and TRBJ1-1, with D unresolved. Germline V CDR1 and CDR2: SEHNR, FQNEAQ (reference sequence). V lost 5 bases and J lost 1, with 11 bases in between. The CDR3 covers 14 residues. The CDR3 region is CASSPTDGNTEAFF. The CDR3 bases are TGTGCCAGCAGCCCGACTGACGGGAACACTGAAGCTTTCTTT.

This clone was seen only once. V gene TRBV2 combines with J gene TRBJ1-2; TRBD1 might be the D (6 bases). Germline V gene data show CDR1 as SNHLY and CDR2 as FYNNEI. The CDR3 length is 12 residues. Trimming pared 6 bases from V and 4 bases from J, leaving 9 bases between. As DNA, the CDR3 is TGTGCCAGCAGGGACAGCTTCTATGGCTACACCTTC. Amino acid sequence: CASRDSFYGYTF.

V and J are TRBV30 and TRBJ1-1; 9 bases fit TRBD1. Losses at the gene ends were 3 bases for V and 3 bases for J; bases not matched to a gene: 14. The CDR3 is 17 amino acids. CDR1 is GTSNPN and CDR2 is SVGIG in the germline V gene (reference sequence). The CDR3 nucleotides read TGTGCCTGGAGCGGGTACGGTGGACAGGGGAGGCACACTGAAGCTTTCTTT. This codes for CAWSGYGGQGRHTEAFF.